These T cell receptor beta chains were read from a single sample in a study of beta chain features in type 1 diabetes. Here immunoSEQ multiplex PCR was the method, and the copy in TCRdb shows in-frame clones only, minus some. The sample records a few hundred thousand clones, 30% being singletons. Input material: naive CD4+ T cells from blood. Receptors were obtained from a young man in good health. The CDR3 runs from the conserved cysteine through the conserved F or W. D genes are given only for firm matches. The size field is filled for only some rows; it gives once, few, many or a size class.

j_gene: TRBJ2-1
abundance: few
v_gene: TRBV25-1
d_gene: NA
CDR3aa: CASSEFGGGSSYNEQFF
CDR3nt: TGTGCCAGCAGTGAATTTGGAGGGGGCAGCTCCTACAATGAGCAGTTCTTC

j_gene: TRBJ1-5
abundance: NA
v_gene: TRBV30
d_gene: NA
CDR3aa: CAWRSRSNQPQHF
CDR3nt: TGTGCCTGGCGCAGCCGGTCCAATCAGCCCCAGCATTTT

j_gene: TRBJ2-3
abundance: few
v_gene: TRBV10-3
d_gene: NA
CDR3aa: CAISRALTDTQYF
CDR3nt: TGTGCCATCAGCCGTGCTCTCACAGATACGCAGTATTTT

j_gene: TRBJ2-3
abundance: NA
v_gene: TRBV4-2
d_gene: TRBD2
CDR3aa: CASSPLSGASTDTQYF
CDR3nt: TGTGCCAGCAGCCCCCTTAGCGGGGCTAGCACAGATACGCAGTATTTT

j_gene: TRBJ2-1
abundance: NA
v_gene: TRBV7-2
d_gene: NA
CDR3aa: CASSLGTVYNEQFF
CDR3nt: TGTGCCAGCAGCTTAGGGACAGTATACAATGAGCAGTTCTTC

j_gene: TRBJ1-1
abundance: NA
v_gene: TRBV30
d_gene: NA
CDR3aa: CAWSHGQLGTEAFF
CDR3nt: TGTGCCTGGAGCCATGGACAGTTGGGCACTGAAGCTTTCTTT

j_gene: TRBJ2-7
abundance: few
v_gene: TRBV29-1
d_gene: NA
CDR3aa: CSVGGSYEQYF
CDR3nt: TGCAGCGTTGGGGGATCCTACGAGCAGTACTTC

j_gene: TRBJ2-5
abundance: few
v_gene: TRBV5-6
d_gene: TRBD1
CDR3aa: CASSVPGGAKTQYF
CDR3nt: TGTGCCAGCAGCGTCCCAGGGGGCGCGAAGACCCAGTACTTC

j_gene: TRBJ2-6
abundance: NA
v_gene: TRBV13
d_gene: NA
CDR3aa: CASSTGAGSGANVLTF
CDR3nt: TGTGCCAGCAGCACCGGGGCGGGGAGTGGGGCCAACGTCCTGACTTTC

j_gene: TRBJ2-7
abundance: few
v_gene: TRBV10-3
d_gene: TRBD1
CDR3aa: CAIDRGHEQYF
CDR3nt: TGTGCCATCGACAGGGGCCACGAGCAGTACTTC

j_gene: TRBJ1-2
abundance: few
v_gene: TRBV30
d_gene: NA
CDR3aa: CASNLNYGYTF
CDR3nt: TGTGCCTCCAATCTTAACTATGGCTACACCTTC

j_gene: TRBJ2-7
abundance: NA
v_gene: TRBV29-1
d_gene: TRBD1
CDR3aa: CSIGTGYYEQYF
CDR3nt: TGCAGCATCGGGACAGGATACTACGAGCAGTACTTC

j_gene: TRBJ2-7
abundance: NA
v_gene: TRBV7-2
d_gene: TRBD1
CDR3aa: CASSLGTGVHEQYF
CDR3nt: TGTGCCAGCAGCCTTGGAACAGGGGTGCACGAGCAGTACTTC

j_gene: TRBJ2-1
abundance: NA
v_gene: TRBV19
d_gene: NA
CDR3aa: CASRRVDGRPDNEQFF
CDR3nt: TGTGCCAGTAGGCGGGTGGACGGGCGTCCTGACAATGAGCAGTTCTTC

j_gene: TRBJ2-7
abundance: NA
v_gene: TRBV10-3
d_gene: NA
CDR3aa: CAIGGRPYEQYF
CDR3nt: TGTGCCATCGGAGGGAGACCCTACGAGCAGTACTTC

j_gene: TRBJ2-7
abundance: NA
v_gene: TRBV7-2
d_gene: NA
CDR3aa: CASSRDHSYEQYF
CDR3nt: TGTGCCAGCAGCCGGGACCACTCCTACGAGCAGTACTTC

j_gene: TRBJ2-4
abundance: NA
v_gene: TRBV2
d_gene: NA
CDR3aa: CASSDSVAKNIQYF
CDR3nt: TGTGCCAGCAGTGACTCGGTCGCCAAAAACATTCAGTACTTC